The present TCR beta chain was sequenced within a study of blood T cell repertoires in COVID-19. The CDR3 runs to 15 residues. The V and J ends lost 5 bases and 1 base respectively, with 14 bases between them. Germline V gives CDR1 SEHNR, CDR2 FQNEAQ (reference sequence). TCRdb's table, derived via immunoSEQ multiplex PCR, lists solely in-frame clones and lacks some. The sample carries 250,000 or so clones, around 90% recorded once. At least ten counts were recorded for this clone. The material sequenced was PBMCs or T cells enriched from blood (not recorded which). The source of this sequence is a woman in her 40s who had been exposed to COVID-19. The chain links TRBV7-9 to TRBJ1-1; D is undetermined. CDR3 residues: CASSESPGKNTEAFF. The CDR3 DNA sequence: TGTGCCAGCAGCGAATCACCTGGCAAGAACACTGAAGCTTTCTTT.